The rows below give T cell receptor beta chains drawn from one sample of a study of beta chain features in type 1 diabetes. Sequencing was performed with immunoSEQ multiplex PCR; in TCRdb, only in-frame clones are kept and a portion is missing. The table has over 20,000 clones, roughly 50% seen once. The sequencing sample was made of stem cell memory CD4+ T cells from blood. Receptors were obtained from a man aged 30-40 years with type 1 diabetes. Both conserved end residues are part of each CDR3. The D gene is left open where the match is weak. Size is omitted from some rows. Given values are once, few, many or a class for expanded clones.

V gene	clone size	D gene	J gene	CDR3 DNA	CDR3 protein
TRBV2	few	.	TRBJ2-2	TGTGCCAGCAGTGAGTGGACACTTAACACCGGGGAGCTGTTTTTT	CASSEWTLNTGELFF
TRBV19	.	.	TRBJ1-2	TGTGCCAGTAGCCGATGGGAGGGACCAATTAACTATGGCTACACCTTC	CASSRWEGPINYGYTF
TRBV29-1	.	TRBD1	TRBJ2-7	TGCAGCGTTGAAGGACAGGGCCTCTACGAGCAGTACTTC	CSVEGQGLYEQYF
TRBV6-1	.	TRBD1	TRBJ1-2	TGTGCCAGCAGCCGAGGACAGGGATATGGCTACACCTTC	CASSRGQGYGYTF
TRBV2	once	TRBD1	TRBJ2-7	TGTGCCAGCAGTGAACAGGGGGCGCATTACGAGCAGTACTTC	CASSEQGAHYEQYF
TRBV6-5	.	.	TRBJ1-2	TGTGCCAGCAGTTACCCGGGAAGCGGCTACACCTTC	CASSYPGSGYTF
TRBV10-3	.	.	TRBJ1-1	TGTGCCATCAGTGGAGGGGTGGGAGGGAACACTGAAGCTTTCTTT	CAISGGVGGNTEAFF
TRBV4-1	.	TRBD2	TRBJ2-5	TGCGCCAGCAGCCAAGATAGAGGGATAGCGGGAGGCCAAGAGACCCAGTACTTC	CASSQDRGIAGGQETQYF
TRBV11-2	.	TRBD1	TRBJ1-3	TGTGCCAGCAGCTTAGTTTTACTGGACAGGGGAGCCGGAAACACCATATATTTT	CASSLVLLDRGAGNTIYF
TRBV7-2	.	.	TRBJ1-4	TGTGCCAGCGGAGTCCGAACTAATGAAAAACTGTTTTTT	CASGVRTNEKLFF
TRBV5-1	.	.	TRBJ1-1	TGCGCCAGCGTCCCCGGAGTTACAGGGCACACTGAAGCTTTCTTT	CASVPGVTGHTEAFF
TRBV2	.	TRBD2	TRBJ2-1	TGTGCCAGCAGTGAACTAGCGGGAGATTCCTACAATGAGCAGTTCTTC	CASSELAGDSYNEQFF
TRBV30	.	.	TRBJ2-6	TGTGCCTGGAGTGGCGGAGACTCTGGGGCCAACGTCCTGACTTTC	CAWSGGDSGANVLTF
TRBV11-2	.	TRBD2	TRBJ2-2	TGTGCCAGCAGCTTAGGGGGACTAGACACCGGGGAGCTGTTTTTT	CASSLGGLDTGELFF
TRBV2	.	.	TRBJ2-1	TGTGCCAGCAGTGGTCCCGGGGGGCCGAATGAGCAGTTCTTC	CASSGPGGPNEQFF
TRBV28	.	.	TRBJ2-7	TGTGCCAGCAGCTCTTTATACGAGCAGTACTTC	CASSSLYEQYF
TRBV7-9	.	.	TRBJ1-4	TGTGCCAGCAGCTTCACGGTTGATGAAAAACTGTTTTTT	CASSFTVDEKLFF
TRBV30	.	TRBD1	TRBJ1-5	TGTGCCTGGAGCTCGGGACAGGGGGATGGCAATCAGCCCCAGCATTTT	CAWSSGQGDGNQPQHF
TRBV4-1	few	.	TRBJ2-5	TGCGCCAGCAGCCAAGGGACTTACCAAGAGACCCAGTACTTC	CASSQGTYQETQYF
TRBV18	once	.	TRBJ1-1	TGTGCCAGCTCACCGCAGGGCGGAGACACTGAAGCTTTCTTT	CASSPQGGDTEAFF
TRBV29-1	few	TRBD1	TRBJ1-1	TGCAGCGTTGAAGACGCACAGGGGGTTGAAGCTTTCTTT	CSVEDAQGVEAFF
TRBV2	.	TRBD1	TRBJ2-5	TGTGCCAGCAGTGAGGGGACAGGGCGGGAGACCCAGTACTTC	CASSEGTGRETQYF
TRBV9	few	TRBD1	TRBJ1-2	TGTGCCAGCAGCGTAGGGTTACAGGGGGCAGAGGGCTACACCTTC	CASSVGLQGAEGYTF
TRBV29-1	few	.	TRBJ2-3	TGCAGCGTACGAGCGGGCCCAGATACGCAGTATTTT	CSVRAGPDTQYF
TRBV7-2	.	TRBD2	TRBJ2-7	TGTGCCAGCAGCCTCGGACTAGTCGAGCAGTACTTC	CASSLGLVEQYF
TRBV27	.	.	TRBJ2-7	TGTGCCAGCAGTCTAACCTACGAGCAGTACTTC	CASSLTYEQYF
TRBV6-5	.	TRBD2	TRBJ2-5	TGTGCCAGCAGTCGCGGGAGCGGGGGGGGTACTGAGCAGTACTTC	CASSRGSGGGTEQYF